The 10 T cell receptor beta chains in this list originate from one sample, sequenced in a study of Graves' ophthalmopathy and Graves' hyperthyroidism. The study amplified TCR beta CDR3 regions using RNA transcripts. Investigators did first-round RT-PCR with HTBI primers, then second-round multiplex PCR. TCRdb processed the multiplex PCR reads anew with MiXCR; each CDR3 protein has one entry. The sample consists of about 700,000 distinct CDR3 sequences, approximately 39% of them appearing once. The sequenced sample was peripheral blood. The receptors here all came from an adult man with Graves' ophthalmopathy.

This clonotype was detected only a few times. The V and J genes are TRBV20-1 and TRBJ2-7; no reliable D call. Germline V gene sequence: CDR1 DFQATT, CDR2 SNEGSKA (reference sequence). Deletions cut 0 bases from V and 3 bases from J, with 9 bases between. The CDR3 is 13 amino acids. The CDR3 loop reads CSARDWPDYEQYF. The CDR3 nucleotides read TGCAGTGCTAGAGATTGGCCCGACTACGAGCAGTACTTC.

This clonotype was counted ten times or more. This chain joins TRBV10-3 and TRBJ2-7; D is possibly TRBD2 (6 bases). This CDR3 is 14 amino acids long. The germline V gene encodes CDR1 ENHRY and CDR2 SYGVKD. V was shortened by 10 bases and J by 7 bases, with 23 bases between the two germline ends. The CDR3 region is CATNGGSSAGEQYF. Here the CDR3 DNA reads TGTGCCACCAACGGGGGAAGTTCGGCGGGGGAGCAGTACTTC.

The gene calls are TRBV25-1 and TRBJ1-3; the D gene is possibly TRBD1 (6 bases). Germline V gene data show CDR1 as MGHDK and CDR2 as SYGVNS. The CDR3 loop spans 14 amino acids. V lost 11 bases and J 1 base, leaving 15 bases between the germline ends. The DNA of the CDR3 is TGTGCCTGGAGGCCAGGGGCTTCTGGAAACACCATATATTTT. Translating it yields CAWRPGASGNTIYF.

This clonotype was observed many times. V and J are TRBV4-1 and TRBJ2-7; 13 nucleotides agree with TRBD2. The CDR3 has 14 residues. Germline loops: CDR1 MGHRA, CDR2 YSYEKL. Losses at the gene ends were 3 bases for V and 4 bases for J; bases not matched to a gene: 0. The DNA for the CDR3 is TGCGCCAGCAGCCAGGGACTAGCGGGATACGAGCAGTACTTC. Protein sequence: CASSQGLAGYEQYF.

The table lists this clonotype with a few counts. The chain carries TRBV6-2 or TRBV6-3 and TRBJ2-5, with TRBD2 matching over 14 bases. The germline V gene encodes CDR1 MNHEY and CDR2 SVGEGT. The trim removed 4 bases at V and 2 bases at J, leaving 6 bases unmatched. The CDR3 sequence is 17 residues long. The CDR3 is CASSWGLAGEPQETQYF. As DNA, the CDR3 is TGTGCCAGCAGTTGGGGACTAGCGGGGGAGCCACAAGAGACCCAGTACTTC.

This clonotype was observed a few times. V and J are TRBV12-3 or TRBV12-4 and TRBJ2-2; 9 nucleotides match TRBD2. This CDR3 is built from 15 residues. Trimming at V came to 5 bases and at J to 7 bases, leaving 8 bases not matched to a gene. Written as DNA, the CDR3 is TGTGCCAGCAGTCCCGTGACTAGCGGCCACGGGGAGCTGTTTTTT. This encodes CASSPVTSGHGELFF.

In this sample, this clonotype turned up once. The CDR3 loop is CATSGGERYF. Here the CDR3 DNA reads TGTGCCACCAGTGGCGGCGAACGATATTTT. The V call is TRBV24-1, the J call TRBJ1-3; no clear D gene. Per germline, CDR1 KGHDR and CDR2 SFDVKD. The CDR3 totals 10 residues. Trimming stripped 5 bases from V and 15 bases from J, with 10 bases between.

This clonotype was recorded a few times. Here the CDR3 reads CASSWTGGLYEQYF. The CDR3 nucleotides are TGTGCCAGCAGTTGGACAGGGGGGCTCTACGAGCAGTACTTC. The chain combines TRBV12-3 or TRBV12-4 with TRBJ2-7; TRBD1 matches 10 bases. The CDR3 is 14 amino acids. V gave up 4 bases and J gave up 3 bases; unmatched junction bases: 3.

A word on this clonotype: A read error may explain this, as a much larger clone is one base away. The chain joins TRBV2 to TRBJ2-7; TRBD1 matches at 9 bases. This CDR3 region has 14 residues. Germline V gene data show CDR1 as SNHLY and CDR2 as FYNNEI. The CDR3 bases are TGTGCCAGCAGGAGGACAGGGGACTCCTACGAGCAGTGCTTC. Amino acid sequence: CASRRTGDSYEQCF.

The V call is TRBV29-1, the J call TRBJ1-2; perhaps TRBD1 as D (5 bases). CDR3 size: 11 residues. V lost 3 bases to trimming and J lost 8 bases, with 10 bases between them. Germline CDR1 reads SQVTM; CDR2 reads ANQGSEA. CDR3 sequence: CSVDSAGGYTF. In DNA, the CDR3 is TGCAGCGTTGATTCGGCAGGGGGCTACACCTTC.